A selection of T cell receptor beta chains follows, all from one sample in a study of sequential checkpoint blockade in melanoma. Assay: immunoSEQ multiplex PCR; the TCRdb copy retains only in-frame clones and omits some. The sample consists of 8,000 to 10,000 clones, around 23% of them appearing once. The sequenced sample was tumor tissue (inferred from file names), obtained from a patient given nivolumab and ipilimumab in sequence. Receptors originate from a human donor with melanoma. The CDR3 runs from the conserved cysteine through the conserved F or W. A D gene is named only where the DNA matches it firmly. The size field is filled for only some rows; it gives once, few, many or a size class.

cdr3_nt: TGTGCCAGCAGTCCCGGGATTTACCTGGACCAGCATTTT; cdr3_aa: CASSPGIYLDQHF; j_call: TRBJ1-5; v_call: TRBV28; clone_size: -; d_call: -
cdr3_nt: TGTGCCAGCAGCTTGGAGACTAGTTCCTACAATGAGCAGTTCTTC; cdr3_aa: CASSLETSSYNEQFF; j_call: TRBJ2-1; v_call: TRBV11-3; clone_size: -; d_call: -
cdr3_nt: TGTGCCAGCAGTGAAGTCGGGACAGGGTCCTATGGCTACACCTTC; cdr3_aa: CASSEVGTGSYGYTF; j_call: TRBJ1-2; v_call: TRBV9; clone_size: few; d_call: TRBD1
cdr3_nt: TGTGCCAGCAGTGAAGCTAGCGGGGGGGCAGAGACCCAGTACTTC; cdr3_aa: CASSEASGGAETQYF; j_call: TRBJ2-5; v_call: TRBV2; clone_size: -; d_call: TRBD2
cdr3_nt: TGTGCCAGCAGTTGGACGGGACAGGACTACGAGCAGTACTTC; cdr3_aa: CASSWTGQDYEQYF; j_call: TRBJ2-7; v_call: TRBV6-8; clone_size: medium-sized; d_call: TRBD1
cdr3_nt: TGTGCCAGCAGCGTAGGGGGGGCTGGCACTGAAGCTTTCTTT; cdr3_aa: CASSVGGAGTEAFF; j_call: TRBJ1-1; v_call: TRBV9; clone_size: medium-sized; d_call: -
cdr3_nt: TGTGCCAGCTCTGAACAGGGGGCTGCCGCCGGGGAGCTGTTTTTT; cdr3_aa: CASSEQGAAAGELFF; j_call: TRBJ2-2; v_call: TRBV18; clone_size: -; d_call: TRBD1
cdr3_nt: TGTGCCAGCAGCTACCGACAGGGAGGACACACTGAAGCTTTCTTT; cdr3_aa: CASSYRQGGHTEAFF; j_call: TRBJ1-1; v_call: TRBV11-3; clone_size: many; d_call: TRBD1
cdr3_nt: TGTGCCAGCAGTTGGAAAGGCGGGGAGCTGTTTTTT; cdr3_aa: CASSWKGGELFF; j_call: TRBJ2-2; v_call: TRBV6-8; clone_size: -; d_call: -
cdr3_nt: TGTGCCAGTAACCCGGACCACTCTGGGGCCAACGTCCTGACTTTC; cdr3_aa: CASNPDHSGANVLTF; j_call: TRBJ2-6; v_call: TRBV19; clone_size: -; d_call: -
cdr3_nt: TGTGCCAGCAGCTTAAATCGGGGAGGTGAGCAGTTCTTC; cdr3_aa: CASSLNRGGEQFF; j_call: TRBJ2-1; v_call: TRBV7-2; clone_size: -; d_call: -
cdr3_nt: TGCAGCGTTGACCAGAGGGGCACAGATACGCAGTATTTT; cdr3_aa: CSVDQRGTDTQYF; j_call: TRBJ2-3; v_call: TRBV29-1; clone_size: -; d_call: -
cdr3_nt: TGTGCCAGTACCCCGGGACAGCTAAACAATGAGCAGTTCTTC; cdr3_aa: CASTPGQLNNEQFF; j_call: TRBJ2-1; v_call: TRBV12-2; clone_size: medium-sized; d_call: -
cdr3_nt: TGTGCCAGCAGCCGGGGCAGACGGGGCACCGTTAATTCACCCCTCCACTTT; cdr3_aa: CASSRGRRGTVNSPLHF; j_call: TRBJ1-6; v_call: TRBV11-3; clone_size: many; d_call: -
cdr3_nt: TGTGCCAGCAGCGTGAAATACAGGGGGCCGAGCTCCTATAATTCACCCCTCCACTTT; cdr3_aa: CASSVKYRGPSSYNSPLHF; j_call: TRBJ1-6; v_call: TRBV9; clone_size: -; d_call: TRBD1
cdr3_nt: TGTGCCAGCAGCCCCCAGCCCAGCGGGGGGGAGACCCAGTACTTC; cdr3_aa: CASSPQPSGGETQYF; j_call: TRBJ2-5; v_call: TRBV11-3; clone_size: -; d_call: TRBD2
cdr3_nt: TGTGCCAGCAGCTTACGACATGCTGGGGCCAACGTCCTGACTTTC; cdr3_aa: CASSLRHAGANVLTF; j_call: TRBJ2-6; v_call: TRBV11-3; clone_size: many; d_call: -
cdr3_nt: TGTGCCAGTAGTCCCAGGGGTCGGAACACTGAAGCTTTCTTT; cdr3_aa: CASSPRGRNTEAFF; j_call: TRBJ1-1; v_call: TRBV19; clone_size: -; d_call: -
cdr3_nt: TGCGCCAGCAGCTCCTACCCTCACGGGACAGGCTACAATGAGCAGTTCTTC; cdr3_aa: CASSSYPHGTGYNEQFF; j_call: TRBJ2-1; v_call: TRBV4-1; clone_size: few; d_call: TRBD1
cdr3_nt: TGTGCCAGTAGTATAGGGGTCGGTGGGACTGAAGCTTTCTTT; cdr3_aa: CASSIGVGGTEAFF; j_call: TRBJ1-1; v_call: TRBV19; clone_size: few; d_call: -
cdr3_nt: TGTGCCAGCAGCGTAGGTTTAGACAGACCGAACACTGAAGCTTTCTTT; cdr3_aa: CASSVGLDRPNTEAFF; j_call: TRBJ1-1; v_call: TRBV9; clone_size: -; d_call: -
cdr3_nt: TGTGCCAGCAGTCAAGGAGGGAGCTCCTACAATGAGCAGTTCTTC; cdr3_aa: CASSQGGSSYNEQFF; j_call: TRBJ2-1; v_call: TRBV6-8; clone_size: few; d_call: -
cdr3_nt: TGCGCCAGCAGCTCTGGACTAGCGGGGGGCCGCGGCGGGGAGCTGTTTTTT; cdr3_aa: CASSSGLAGGRGGELFF; j_call: TRBJ2-2; v_call: TRBV5-1; clone_size: -; d_call: TRBD2
cdr3_nt: TGTGCCAGCTCACCAGGGGCCGGGACTGAAGCTTTCTTT; cdr3_aa: CASSPGAGTEAFF; j_call: TRBJ1-1; v_call: TRBV18; clone_size: -; d_call: -
cdr3_nt: TGTGCCAGCAGCGTGGATGGGACTAGCGGGTACTACAATGAGCAGTTCTTC; cdr3_aa: CASSVDGTSGYYNEQFF; j_call: TRBJ2-1; v_call: TRBV7-5; clone_size: few; d_call: -
cdr3_nt: TGTGCCAGCAGCTTAGGCGCGATGAGGACCACAGATACGCAGTATTTT; cdr3_aa: CASSLGAMRTTDTQYF; j_call: TRBJ2-3; v_call: TRBV11-3; clone_size: few; d_call: -
cdr3_nt: TGCAGCGTTGAGCCTGGCCCGGTTACAGATACGCAGTATTTT; cdr3_aa: CSVEPGPVTDTQYF; j_call: TRBJ2-3; v_call: TRBV29-1; clone_size: -; d_call: -
cdr3_nt: TGTGCCAGCAGGCCGCTTAGCGGGGGGGCGGGAGATACGCAGTATTTT; cdr3_aa: CASRPLSGGAGDTQYF; j_call: TRBJ2-3; v_call: TRBV6-8; clone_size: few; d_call: TRBD2
cdr3_nt: TGTGCCACGACGGACACCGCTAATTACAATGAGCAGTTCTTC; cdr3_aa: CATTDTANYNEQFF; j_call: TRBJ2-1; v_call: TRBV12-2; clone_size: few; d_call: -
cdr3_nt: TGTGCCAGCAGCCAAGGCGCGGGGGGGACCGGGGAGCTGTTTTTT; cdr3_aa: CASSQGAGGTGELFF; j_call: TRBJ2-2; v_call: TRBV14; clone_size: once; d_call: TRBD2
cdr3_nt: TGTGCCAGCAGTGAAGACACGGGGGGGCCCCAAGAGACCCAGTACTTC; cdr3_aa: CASSEDTGGPQETQYF; j_call: TRBJ2-5; v_call: TRBV6-1; clone_size: -; d_call: TRBD2
cdr3_nt: TGTGCCAGCAGTTACCAGGACGGGAACACCGGGGAGCTGTTTTTT; cdr3_aa: CASSYQDGNTGELFF; j_call: TRBJ2-2; v_call: TRBV6-8; clone_size: -; d_call: -
cdr3_nt: TGTGCCAGCAACTCCGGTACAGGGGATTATACACCCCTCCACTTT; cdr3_aa: CASNSGTGDYTPLHF; j_call: TRBJ1-6; v_call: TRBV6-8; clone_size: -; d_call: TRBD1
cdr3_nt: TGTGCCAGCAGGGGGCTCGGGCAGCCCCAGCATTTT; cdr3_aa: CASRGLGQPQHF; j_call: TRBJ1-5; v_call: TRBV6-8; clone_size: few; d_call: -
cdr3_nt: TGCGCCAGCAGCCAAGATATGTTTTCGGTGCTCTCCTATGGCTACACCTTC; cdr3_aa: CASSQDMFSVLSYGYTF; j_call: TRBJ1-2; v_call: TRBV4-1; clone_size: few; d_call: -
cdr3_nt: TGTGCCAGCTCACCACCATCGGGGGGACTCACAGATACGCAGTATTTT; cdr3_aa: CASSPPSGGLTDTQYF; j_call: TRBJ2-3; v_call: TRBV18; clone_size: -; d_call: TRBD2
cdr3_nt: TGTGCCAGCAGCTCAGGAAGGGGACTAGCGGGGGTCCAAGAGACCCAGTACTTC; cdr3_aa: CASSSGRGLAGVQETQYF; j_call: TRBJ2-5; v_call: TRBV11-3; clone_size: few; d_call: TRBD2
cdr3_nt: TGTGCCAGCAGCTTAGAAGACAGGGGCCCGGGGCGTGGCTACACCTTC; cdr3_aa: CASSLEDRGPGRGYTF; j_call: TRBJ1-2; v_call: TRBV11-3; clone_size: -; d_call: TRBD1
cdr3_nt: TGTGCCAGCAGTTGGGAAAGCCCCAGGGGCCCTACGAACACCGGGGAGCTGTTTTTT; cdr3_aa: CASSWESPRGPTNTGELFF; j_call: TRBJ2-2; v_call: TRBV6-8; clone_size: medium-sized; d_call: -
cdr3_nt: TGTGCCAGCTCACCAGGCGGACTCCTCCCCAGCTCCTATAATTCACCCCTCCACTTT; cdr3_aa: CASSPGGLLPSSYNSPLHF; j_call: TRBJ1-6; v_call: TRBV18; clone_size: -; d_call: -
cdr3_nt: TGCGCCAGCAGACCCGGGACTAGCGGCACAGATACGCAGTATTTT; cdr3_aa: CASRPGTSGTDTQYF; j_call: TRBJ2-3; v_call: TRBV5-1; clone_size: -; d_call: TRBD2
cdr3_nt: TGCGCCAGCAGCCCAGGATCCCCAGGGACTGAAGCTTTCTTT; cdr3_aa: CASSPGSPGTEAFF; j_call: TRBJ1-1; v_call: TRBV5-1; clone_size: -; d_call: -
cdr3_nt: TGTGCCAGCAGTCCCACCCTGGGACTAGCGAGTGAGCAGTTCTTC; cdr3_aa: CASSPTLGLASEQFF; j_call: TRBJ2-1; v_call: TRBV11-3; clone_size: medium-sized; d_call: TRBD2
cdr3_nt: TGTGCCATCAAAGGGGTGGGCACTGAAGCTTTCTTT; cdr3_aa: CAIKGVGTEAFF; j_call: TRBJ1-1; v_call: TRBV6-8; clone_size: -; d_call: -
cdr3_nt: TGCGCCAGCAGCCCCGACAGCCCAGACAATCAGCCCCAGCATTTT; cdr3_aa: CASSPDSPDNQPQHF; j_call: TRBJ1-5; v_call: TRBV5-1; clone_size: few; d_call: -
cdr3_nt: TGCGCCAGCAGCCCCCAGACAGGGGGCCCCGGGGAGCTGTTTTTT; cdr3_aa: CASSPQTGGPGELFF; j_call: TRBJ2-2; v_call: TRBV5-1; clone_size: -; d_call: TRBD1
cdr3_nt: TGTGCCAGCAGACCCCGGGACGACTCCTACGAGCAGTACTTC; cdr3_aa: CASRPRDDSYEQYF; j_call: TRBJ2-7; v_call: TRBV6-8; clone_size: few; d_call: -
cdr3_nt: TGTGCCAGCAACTCTGGGGGGCCAGGGACCCAGTACTTC; cdr3_aa: CASNSGGPGTQYF; j_call: TRBJ2-5; v_call: TRBV7-2; clone_size: few; d_call: -
cdr3_nt: TGTGCCAGTAGGGAGCCGAGGGGGGCCGGCTATGGCTACACCTTC; cdr3_aa: CASREPRGAGYGYTF; j_call: TRBJ1-2; v_call: TRBV19; clone_size: -; d_call: -
cdr3_nt: TGTGCCAGCACCCAAGGCTCCCTTCTCTCCCTCCACTTT; cdr3_aa: CASTQGSLLSLHF; j_call: TRBJ1-6; v_call: TRBV7-2; clone_size: -; d_call: -
cdr3_nt: TGTGCCAGCAGCCTACTAGCGGGGGGTGGCACAGATACGCAGTATTTT; cdr3_aa: CASSLLAGGGTDTQYF; j_call: TRBJ2-3; v_call: TRBV11-3; clone_size: -; d_call: TRBD2
cdr3_nt: TGTGCCAGCAGCCAAGTGGGCCTCCCAGCCGGGGAGCTGTTTTTT; cdr3_aa: CASSQVGLPAGELFF; j_call: TRBJ2-2; v_call: TRBV14; clone_size: -; d_call: -
cdr3_nt: TGTGCCAGCAGACCTATCAGCGGGGGGGCCGGCTACAATGAGCAGTTCTTC; cdr3_aa: CASRPISGGAGYNEQFF; j_call: TRBJ2-1; v_call: TRBV2; clone_size: -; d_call: TRBD2
cdr3_nt: TGTGCCAGCAGCTTAGATCCTAAACATGAAAAGCAGTTCTTC; cdr3_aa: CASSLDPKHEKQFF; j_call: TRBJ2-1; v_call: TRBV11-3; clone_size: few; d_call: -
cdr3_nt: TGTGCCAGCAGCCAAGGAAACAGGGGGGGTTCACCCCTCCACTTT; cdr3_aa: CASSQGNRGGSPLHF; j_call: TRBJ1-6; v_call: TRBV14; clone_size: -; d_call: TRBD1
cdr3_nt: TGTGCCAGCAGTCGACAGGGGCCCCCGGGGGACACCGGGGAGCTGTTTTTT; cdr3_aa: CASSRQGPPGDTGELFF; j_call: TRBJ2-2; v_call: TRBV6-8; clone_size: -; d_call: TRBD1
cdr3_nt: TGTGCCACCGGATCGGGGCAGGGGGCCTACGAGCAGTACTTC; cdr3_aa: CATGSGQGAYEQYF; j_call: TRBJ2-7; v_call: TRBV15; clone_size: -; d_call: TRBD1
cdr3_nt: TGTGCCAGCAGTTACTCCGCTGACTATGGCTACACCTTC; cdr3_aa: CASSYSADYGYTF; j_call: TRBJ1-2; v_call: TRBV6-8; clone_size: medium-sized; d_call: -